This T cell receptor beta chain was profiled in a study of neurological immune-mediated disorders. Study-wide points: One cluster of related CDR3 sequences contained, by phylogenetic grouping, the repertoires of 18 of 34 multiple sclerosis patients and formed a possible signature. Expanded clones shared no identical CDR3 amino acid sequences across subjects, which suggested private TCR-beta repertoires in all groups. HTLV-1-associated myelopathy had the most TCR clonal expansion, while multiple sclerosis had the least, a level that fell below healthy controls.

Trimming removed 6 bases from V and 0 bases from J; junction bases left unmatched: 10. Germline V gene data show CDR1 as KGHSH and CDR2 as LQKENI. The CDR3 spans 18 residues. As to this clonotype: The antigen is undetermined.

Synthesis of cDNA was carried out by template-switch 5'RACE. The reaction used 10-nucleotide random UMIs. TCRdb recomputed calls from the 5' RACE reads with MiXCR, one row per CDR3 protein. This sample has 84,000 or so distinct CDR3 sequences, with 4.3% found just once. Specified time point: longitudinal time-point 3. What was sequenced was PBMCs. The chain uses TRBV18 and TRBJ2-6; 8 bases fit TRBD2. The receptor's source is a woman aged 55-70 years with multiple sclerosis. In nucleotides, the CDR3 is TGTGCCAGCTCGCACCGGGGGGGCTCCACCTCTGGGGCCAACGTCCTGACTTTC. This sequence encodes CASSHRGGSTSGANVLTF.